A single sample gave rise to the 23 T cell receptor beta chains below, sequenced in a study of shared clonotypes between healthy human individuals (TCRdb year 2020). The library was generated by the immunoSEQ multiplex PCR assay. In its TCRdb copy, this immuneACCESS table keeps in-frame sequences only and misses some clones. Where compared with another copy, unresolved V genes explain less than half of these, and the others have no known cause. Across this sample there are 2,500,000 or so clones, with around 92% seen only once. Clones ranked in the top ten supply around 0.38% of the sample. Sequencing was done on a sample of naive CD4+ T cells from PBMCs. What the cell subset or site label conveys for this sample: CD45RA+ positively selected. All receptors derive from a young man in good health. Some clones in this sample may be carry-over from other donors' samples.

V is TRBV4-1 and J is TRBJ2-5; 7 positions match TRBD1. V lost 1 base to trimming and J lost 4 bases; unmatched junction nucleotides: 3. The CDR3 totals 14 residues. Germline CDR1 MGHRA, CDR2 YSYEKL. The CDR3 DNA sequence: TGCGCCAGCAGCCAAGTCGGGACAGTAGAGACCCAGTACTTC. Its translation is CASSQVGTVETQYF.

The CDR3 DNA reads TGTGCCAGCAGTTGGGCAGGGGGGACGAACACTGAAGCTTTCTTT. Protein product: CASSWAGGTNTEAFF. The chain has TRBV6-5 and TRBJ1-1; 7 nucleotides agree with TRBD1. This CDR3 is 15 amino acids long. V shed 4 bases, J shed 1 base, and the junction held 6 bases outside the gene matches. Germline CDR1 and CDR2: MNHEY and SVGAGI.

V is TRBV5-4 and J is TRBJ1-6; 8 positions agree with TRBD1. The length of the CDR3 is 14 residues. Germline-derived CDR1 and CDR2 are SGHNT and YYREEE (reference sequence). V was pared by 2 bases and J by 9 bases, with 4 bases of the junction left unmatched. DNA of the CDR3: TGTGCCAGCAGCTTCCCGGGACAGGCTTCACCCCTCCACTTT. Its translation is CASSFPGQASPLHF.

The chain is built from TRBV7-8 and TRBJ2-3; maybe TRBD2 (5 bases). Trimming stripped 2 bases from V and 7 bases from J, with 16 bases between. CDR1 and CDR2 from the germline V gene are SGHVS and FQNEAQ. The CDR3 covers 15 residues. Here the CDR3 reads CASSLSRTPTNTQYF. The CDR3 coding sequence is TGTGCCAGCAGCTTATCGAGGACTCCGACGAATACGCAGTATTTT.

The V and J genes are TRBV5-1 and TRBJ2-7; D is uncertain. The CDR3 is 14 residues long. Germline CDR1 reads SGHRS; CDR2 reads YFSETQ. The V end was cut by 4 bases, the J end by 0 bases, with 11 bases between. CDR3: CASSLSTDSYEQYF. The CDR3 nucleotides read TGCGCCAGCAGCCTCTCGACGGACTCCTACGAGCAGTACTTC.

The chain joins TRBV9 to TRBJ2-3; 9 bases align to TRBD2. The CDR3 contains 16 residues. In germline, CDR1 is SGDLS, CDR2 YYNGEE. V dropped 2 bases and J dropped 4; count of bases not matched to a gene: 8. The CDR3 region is CASSVETSGWADTQYF. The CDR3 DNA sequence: TGTGCCAGCAGCGTCGAAACTAGCGGGTGGGCAGATACGCAGTATTTT.

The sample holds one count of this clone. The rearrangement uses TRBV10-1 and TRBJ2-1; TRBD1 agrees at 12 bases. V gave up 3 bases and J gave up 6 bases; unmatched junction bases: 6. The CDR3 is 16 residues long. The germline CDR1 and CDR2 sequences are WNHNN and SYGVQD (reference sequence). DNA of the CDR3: TGCGCCAGCAGTGACCCGGGACAGGGGGCCGTCAATGAGCAGTTCTTC. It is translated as CASSDPGQGAVNEQFF.

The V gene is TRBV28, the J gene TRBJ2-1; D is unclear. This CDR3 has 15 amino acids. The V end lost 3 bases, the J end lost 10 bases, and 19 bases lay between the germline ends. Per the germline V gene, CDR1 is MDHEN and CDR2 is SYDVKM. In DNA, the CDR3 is TGTGCCAGCAGTTTCAATGGCGGCAGGACGGACGAGCAGTTCTTC. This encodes CASSFNGGRTDEQFF.

The CDR3 sequence is CASRQSRMDTEAFF. DNA for the CDR3: TGTGCAAGTCGCCAGAGTCGTATGGACACTGAAGCTTTCTTT. The chain joins TRBV12-2 to TRBJ1-1. TRBV12-2 is shown as a pseudogene. The CDR3 consists of 14 residues.

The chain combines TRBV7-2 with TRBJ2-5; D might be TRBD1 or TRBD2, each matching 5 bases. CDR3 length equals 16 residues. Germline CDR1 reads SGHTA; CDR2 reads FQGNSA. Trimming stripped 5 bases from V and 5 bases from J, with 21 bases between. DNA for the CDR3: TGTGCCAGCAGCAAAGAGGGGCCCAGAGGACGGGAGACCCAGTACTTC. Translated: CASSKEGPRGRETQYF.

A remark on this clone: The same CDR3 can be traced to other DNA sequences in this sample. The CDR3 region is CASSLGYEQYF. CDR3 sequence (DNA): TGTGCCAGCAGTTTAGGATACGAGCAGTACTTC. The genes are TRBV27 and TRBJ2-7; no definite D call. The germline CDR1 and CDR2 sequences are MNHEY and SMNVEV (reference sequence). Trimming took off 2 bases at V and 4 bases at J, with 3 bases between the two ends. The CDR3 spans 11 residues.

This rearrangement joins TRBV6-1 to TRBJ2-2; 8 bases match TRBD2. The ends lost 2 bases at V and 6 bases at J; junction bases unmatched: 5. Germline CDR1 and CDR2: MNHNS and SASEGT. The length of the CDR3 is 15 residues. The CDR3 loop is CASSEPPSGSGELFF. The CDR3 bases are TGTGCCAGCAGTGAACCCCCTAGCGGGTCCGGGGAGCTGTTTTTT.

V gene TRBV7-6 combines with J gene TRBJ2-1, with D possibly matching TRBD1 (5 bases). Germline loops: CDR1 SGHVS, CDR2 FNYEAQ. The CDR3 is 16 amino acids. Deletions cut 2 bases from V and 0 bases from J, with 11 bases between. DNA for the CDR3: TGTGCCAGCAGCTTATTTTCAGGGATCTCCTACAATGAGCAGTTCTTC. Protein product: CASSLFSGISYNEQFF. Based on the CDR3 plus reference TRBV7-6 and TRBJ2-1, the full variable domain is GAGVSQSPRYKVTKRGQDVALRCDPISGHVSLYWYRQALGQGPEFLTYFNYEAQQDKSGLPNDRFSAERPEGSISTLTIQRTEQRDSAMYRCASSLFSGISYNEQFFGPGTRLTVL.

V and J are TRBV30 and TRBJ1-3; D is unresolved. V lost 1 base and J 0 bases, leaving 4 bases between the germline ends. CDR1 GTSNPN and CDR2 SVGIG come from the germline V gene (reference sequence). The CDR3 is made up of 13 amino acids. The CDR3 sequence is CAWSGNSGNTIYF. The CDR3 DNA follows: TGTGCCTGGAGTGGAAACTCTGGAAACACCATATATTTT.

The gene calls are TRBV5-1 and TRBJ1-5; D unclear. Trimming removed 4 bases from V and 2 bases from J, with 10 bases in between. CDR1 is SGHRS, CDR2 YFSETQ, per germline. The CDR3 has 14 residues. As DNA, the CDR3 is TGCGCCAGCAGCCCCGTGTCGGGCAATCAGCCCCAGCATTTT. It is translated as CASSPVSGNQPQHF. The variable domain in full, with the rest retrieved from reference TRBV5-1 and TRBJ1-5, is KAGVTQTPRYLIKTRGQQVTLSCSPISGHRSVSWYQQTPGQGLQFLFEYFSETQRNKGNFPGRFSGRQFSNSRSEMNVSTLELGDSALYLCASSPVSGNQPQHFGDGTRLSIL.

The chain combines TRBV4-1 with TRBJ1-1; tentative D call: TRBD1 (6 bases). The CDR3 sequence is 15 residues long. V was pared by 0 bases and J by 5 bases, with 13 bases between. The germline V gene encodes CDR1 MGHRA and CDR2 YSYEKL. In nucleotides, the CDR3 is TGCGCCAGCAGCCAAGAGGACCCCACAGGGACTGAAGCTTTCTTT. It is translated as CASSQEDPTGTEAFF.

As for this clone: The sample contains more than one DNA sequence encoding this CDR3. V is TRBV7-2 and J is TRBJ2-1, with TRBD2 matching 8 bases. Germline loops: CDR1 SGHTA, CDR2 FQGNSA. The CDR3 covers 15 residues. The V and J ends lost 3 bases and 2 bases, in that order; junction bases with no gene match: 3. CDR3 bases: TGTGCCAGCAGCTTTTTAGCGGGACCCTACAATGAGCAGTTCTTC. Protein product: CASSFLAGPYNEQFF.

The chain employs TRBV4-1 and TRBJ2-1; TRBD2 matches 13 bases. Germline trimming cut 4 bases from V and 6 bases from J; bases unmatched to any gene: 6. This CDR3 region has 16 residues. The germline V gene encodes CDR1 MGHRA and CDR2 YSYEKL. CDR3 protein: CASSRTLAGGPNEQFF. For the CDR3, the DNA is TGCGCCAGCAGCCGGACACTAGCGGGAGGGCCCAATGAGCAGTTCTTC.

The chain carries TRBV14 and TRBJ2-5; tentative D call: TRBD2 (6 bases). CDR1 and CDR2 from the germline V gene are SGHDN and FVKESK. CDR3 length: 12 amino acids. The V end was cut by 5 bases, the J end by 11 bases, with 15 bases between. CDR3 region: CASSTRLEAQYF. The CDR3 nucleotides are TGTGCCAGCAGCACTAGACTAGAGGCACAGTACTTC.

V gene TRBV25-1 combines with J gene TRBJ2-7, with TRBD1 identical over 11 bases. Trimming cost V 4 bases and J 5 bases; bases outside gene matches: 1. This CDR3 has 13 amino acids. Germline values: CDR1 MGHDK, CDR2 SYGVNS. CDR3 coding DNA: TGTGCCAGCAGTGGGACAGGGGGCAACGAGCAGTACTTC. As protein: CASSGTGGNEQYF.

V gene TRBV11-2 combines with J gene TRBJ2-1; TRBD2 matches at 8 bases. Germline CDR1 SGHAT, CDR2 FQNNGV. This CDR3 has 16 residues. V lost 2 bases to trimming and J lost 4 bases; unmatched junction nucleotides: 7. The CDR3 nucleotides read TGTGCCAGCAGCTTAAGTGTAGCGGGGACATACAATGAGCAGTTCTTC. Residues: CASSLSVAGTYNEQFF.

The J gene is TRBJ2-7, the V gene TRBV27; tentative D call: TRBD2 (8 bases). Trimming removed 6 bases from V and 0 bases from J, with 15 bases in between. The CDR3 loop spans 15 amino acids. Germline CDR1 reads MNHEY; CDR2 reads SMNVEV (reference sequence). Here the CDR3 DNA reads TGTGCCAGCAGACCGGGGGGGACAGACTCCTACGAGCAGTACTTC. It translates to CASRPGGTDSYEQYF.

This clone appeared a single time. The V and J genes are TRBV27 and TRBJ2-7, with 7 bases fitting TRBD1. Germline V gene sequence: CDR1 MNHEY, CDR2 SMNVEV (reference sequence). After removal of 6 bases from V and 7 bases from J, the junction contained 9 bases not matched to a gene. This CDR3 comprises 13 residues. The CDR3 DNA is TGTGCCAGCAGGTACAGGGGCCGAGGGGAGCAGTACTTC. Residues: CASRYRGRGEQYF.